Below, 22 T cell receptor beta chains from the same sample are listed, as sequenced in a study of human T cells and chemical hapten exposure. The time point here: patch test 2, 6 weeks after DPC sensitization. Specified treatment: therapeutic diphenylcyclopropenone sensitization with weekly scalp DPC. TCRdb re-derived calls from the RACE reads in MiXCR, one entry per CDR3 protein. The sample lists roughly 40,000 distinct CDR3 sequences; about 8.9% were seen once. Sample: whole blood, taken in connection with sensitization to the hapten diphenylcyclopropenone (DPC). The receptors here all came from a woman aged 40 to 50 with alopecia areata. Some clones in this sample may be carry-over from other donors' samples.

Ten or more counts support this clonotype. The genes are TRBV24-1 and TRBJ2-1; possible D gene TRBD2, 6 bases. This CDR3 comprises 17 residues. Trimming stripped 4 bases from V and 0 bases from J, with 15 bases between. Germline V CDR1 and CDR2: KGHDR, SFDVKD. The CDR3 reads CATSDSVGGISYNEQFF. The DNA for the CDR3 is TGTGCCACCAGTGACTCGGTCGGCGGGATCTCCTACAATGAGCAGTTCTTC.

The chain links TRBV5-4 to TRBJ1-1, with 10 positions matching TRBD1. CDR1 is SGHNT and CDR2 is YYREEE in the germline V gene (reference sequence). There are 16 residues in the CDR3. With V trimmed by 0 bases and J by 3 bases, 5 bases remained unmatched. CDR3 in amino acids: CASSLDSGTGDTEAFF. CDR3 bases: TGTGCCAGCAGCTTGGATTCCGGGACAGGGGACACTGAAGCTTTCTTT.

There are many counts of this clonotype. The CDR3 is CASSTDRPLRPQHF. The DNA for the CDR3 is TGTGCCAGCAGTACCGACAGGCCCCTTCGGCCCCAGCATTTT. The rearrangement links TRBV6-4 to TRBJ1-5, with a possible D match to TRBD1 (6 bases). The ends were cut back, 5 bases at V and 9 bases at J, with 17 bases in the middle. The CDR3 sequence is 14 residues long. The germline V gene has CDR1 MRHNA and CDR2 SNTAGT.

This clonotype was counted between two and nine times. The CDR3 is CSAQAQTDTQYF. The CDR3 DNA reads as TGCAGTGCTCAGGCCCAGACAGATACGCAGTATTTT. This chain links TRBV20-1 with TRBJ2-3; D unclear. V lost 5 bases and J 3 bases, leaving 9 bases between the germline ends. The length of the CDR3 is 12 residues. Germline assignment: CDR1 DFQATT and CDR2 SNEGSKA (reference sequence).

This clonotype was observed many times. The chain carries TRBV7-9 and TRBJ1-3, with D perhaps TRBD1 (5 bases). V was pared by 1 base and J by 0 bases, with 7 bases between. This CDR3 spans 15 amino acids. CDR1 and CDR2 from the germline V gene are SEHNR and FQNEAQ (reference sequence). CDR3 residues: CASSLGQSSGNTIYF. The DNA for the CDR3 is TGTGCCAGCAGCTTAGGACAGAGCTCTGGAAACACCATATATTTT.

This clonotype was seen many times. The chain couples TRBV18 to TRBJ1-6; tentatively, D is TRBD1 (5 bases). V lost 2 bases and J lost 7, with 21 bases in between. The CDR3 sequence is 18 residues long. CDR1 and CDR2 (germline): KGHSH, LQKENI. CDR3 coding DNA: TGTGCCAGCTCACCAGGCATCTTACTAGGGACGAGGAATTCACCCCTCCACTTT. The encoded protein is CASSPGILLGTRNSPLHF.

This clonotype was seen at least ten times. The chain employs TRBV7-3 and TRBJ2-2; D gene uncertain. CDR1 is SGHTA and CDR2 is FQGTGA in the germline V gene. Trimming took off 5 bases at V and 2 bases at J, with 3 bases between the two ends. The CDR3 extends over 12 amino acids. Written as DNA, the CDR3 is TGTGCCAGCAGCCCTAACACCGGGGAGCTGTTTTTT. This codes for CASSPNTGELFF.

This clonotype was seen many times. This rearrangement joins TRBV5-1 to TRBJ1-1; TRBD1 is a possible D gene (6 bases). The CDR3 totals 15 residues. CDR1 and CDR2 from the germline V gene are SGHRS and YFSETQ. The V and J ends lost 0 bases and 0 bases respectively, with 9 bases between them. In DNA form, the CDR3 reads TGCGCCAGCAGCTTGGCTACAGGGATGAACACTGAAGCTTTCTTT. This sequence encodes CASSLATGMNTEAFF. The complete variable domain, with remaining parts taken from reference TRBV5-1 and TRBJ1-1, reads KAGVTQTPRYLIKTRGQQVTLSCSPISGHRSVSWYQQTPGQGLQFLFEYFSETQRNKGNFPGRFSGRQFSNSRSEMNVSTLELGDSALYLCASSLATGMNTEAFFGQGTRLTVV.

This rearrangement joins TRBV19 to TRBJ2-2; 10 nucleotides agree with TRBD1. Per germline, CDR1 LNHDA and CDR2 SQIVND (reference sequence). Unmatched junction bases numbered 4, after V lost 5 bases and J lost 4 bases. The CDR3 loop spans 15 amino acids. The CDR3 region has the DNA TGTGCCAGTAGTCCACGGACAGGGGGCACCGGGGAGCTGTTTTTT. As protein: CASSPRTGGTGELFF.

This clonotype was recorded at least ten times. CDR3 nucleotides: TGTGCCAGCTCACTGGATCGATGGATACCAGGGGGTGAAATGTCCCAGCATTTT. Protein product: CASSLDRWIPGGEMSQHF. The genes are TRBV18 and TRBJ1-5; 7 positions match TRBD1. CDR1 and CDR2 from the germline V gene are KGHSH and LQKENI. CDR3 size: 18 residues. V gave up 4 bases and J gave up 11 bases; unmatched junction bases: 23.

There are many counts of this clonotype. This chain links TRBV5-5 with TRBJ2-7; no reliable D call. This CDR3 is 13 amino acids long. Germline-derived CDR1 and CDR2 are SGHKS and YYEKEE (reference sequence). V was clipped by 4 bases and J by 5 bases, with 13 bases between them. The CDR3 sequence: CASSHWNDDEQYF. The DNA for the CDR3 is TGTGCCAGCAGCCACTGGAATGACGACGAGCAGTACTTC.

Of note for this clonotype: Since a much larger clone is just one base distant, this may be a read error. The conserved phenylalanine or tryptophan is not found at the CDR3 terminus, so this likely reflects a read error. The rearrangement links TRBV7-6 to TRBJ2-3; tentatively, D is TRBD1 or TRBD2 (5 bases each). The CDR3 contains 14 residues. The V gene lost 6 bases and the J gene lost 3 bases, with 13 bases spanning the gap. Germline lookup yields CDR1 SGHVS and CDR2 FNYEAQ. CDR3 region: CASRLGAATDTQYV. In DNA form, the CDR3 reads TGTGCCAGCAGGCTCGGGGCGGCGACAGATACGCAGTATGTT.

At least ten counts were recorded for this clonotype. The chain employs TRBV18 and TRBJ1-3; no clear D gene. The CDR3 loop spans 15 amino acids. The V gene lost 4 bases and the J gene lost 3 bases, with 13 bases spanning the gap. CDR1 is KGHSH, CDR2 LQKENI, per germline. The CDR3 loop is CASSHSMALGNTIYF. For the CDR3, the DNA is TGTGCCAGCTCACATTCGATGGCTCTTGGAAACACCATATATTTT.

This clonotype was detected only a few times. The genes are TRBV7-9 and TRBJ2-1; D is possibly TRBD1 (6 bases). Germline V gene sequence: CDR1 SEHNR, CDR2 FQNEAQ (reference sequence). The CDR3 is 16 amino acids. Trimming took off 5 bases at V and 0 bases at J, with 14 bases between the two ends. CDR3 region: CASSPVRGSSYNEQFF. In DNA, the CDR3 is TGTGCCAGCAGCCCTGTGAGGGGGTCCTCCTACAATGAGCAGTTCTTC.

This clonotype was seen repeatedly, ten times or more. V gene TRBV6-2 or TRBV6-3 combines with J gene TRBJ1-1; the D is unclear. The germline V gene has CDR1 MNHEY and CDR2 SVGEGT. The CDR3 runs 14 residues. The V end lost 6 bases, the J end lost 3 bases, and 14 bases lay between the germline ends. CDR3 sequence: CASRTLAGHTEAFF. The CDR3 DNA reads TGTGCCAGCAGAACTCTGGCGGGTCACACTGAAGCTTTCTTT.

Ten or more counts support this clonotype. V usage is TRBV20-1 and J usage is TRBJ2-7; D tentatively fits TRBD1 or TRBD2 (5 bases each). Germline CDR1 DFQATT, CDR2 SNEGSKA (reference sequence). The CDR3 spans 16 residues. V gave up 3 bases and J gave up 0 bases, with 18 bases separating them. The CDR3 region has the DNA TGCAGTGCTAGGCCGGACCGGGACGCATCCTCCTACGAGCAGTACTTC. It codes for CSARPDRDASSYEQYF.

This clonotype was seen at least ten times. The gene calls are TRBV6-2 or TRBV6-3 and TRBJ1-4, with TRBD1 matching 8 bases. The CDR3 length is 18 residues. Germline V CDR1 and CDR2: MNHEY, SVGEGT. The V gene end was trimmed by 2 bases and the J gene end by 3 bases; junction bases not matched to a gene: 11. The CDR3 DNA sequence: TGTGCCAGCAGTTACCGCGGACAGGGAAGACTCCCTAATGAAAAACTGTTTTTT. Its protein product is CASSYRGQGRLPNEKLFF.

This clonotype was seen many times. The V and J genes are TRBV2 and TRBJ2-5, with D possibly being TRBD2 (6 bases). CDR1 SNHLY and CDR2 FYNNEI come from the germline V gene. CDR3 length: 15 residues. Trimming cost V 3 bases and J 2 bases, with 13 bases left between them. CDR3 protein: CASSDLAGWQETQYF. CDR3 bases: TGTGCCAGCAGTGATCTGGCGGGGTGGCAAGAGACCCAGTACTTC.

This clonotype was seen ten or more times. This chain connects TRBV4-3 to TRBJ2-7, with 11 bases aligning to TRBD2. Trimming removed 0 bases from V and 2 bases from J; junction bases left unmatched: 6. The germline gives CDR1 LGHNA, CDR2 YSLEER. CDR3 size: 17 residues. CDR3 in amino acids: CASSQEPPSGGPYEQYF. The DNA for the CDR3 is TGCGCCAGCAGCCAAGAACCCCCTAGCGGGGGGCCCTACGAGCAGTACTTC.

This clonotype was counted many times. The chain combines TRBV19 with TRBJ1-4; D is uncertain. CDR1 and CDR2 from the germline V gene are LNHDA and SQIVND (reference sequence). The germline V and J ends were trimmed by 5 bases and 7 bases, with 17 bases remaining between them. The CDR3 runs 15 residues. The CDR3 DNA reads as TGTGCCAGTAGTCCTTCGGCAGTCGTGGGTGAAAAACTGTTTTTT. It encodes CASSPSAVVGEKLFF. Based on the CDR3 plus reference TRBV19 and TRBJ1-4, the full variable domain is DGGITQSPKYLFRKEGQNVTLSCEQNLNHDAMYWYRQDPGQGLRLIYYSQIVNDFQKGDIAEGYSVSREKKESFPLTVTSAQKNPTAFYLCASSPSAVVGEKLFFGSGTQLSVL.

This clonotype was observed at least ten times. This rearrangement joins TRBV29-1 to TRBJ2-5, with D maybe TRBD2 (5 bases). Looked up from germline, CDR1 is SQVTM and CDR2 is ANQGSEA. Trimming stripped 1 base from V and 6 bases from J, with 12 bases between. This CDR3 is built from 13 residues. The CDR3 region is CSVEGGKGQTQYF. In DNA form, the CDR3 reads TGCAGCGTTGAAGGAGGGAAAGGGCAGACCCAGTACTTC. The full variable domain, completed using reference TRBV29-1 and TRBJ2-5, is SAVISQKPSRDICQRGTSLTIQCQVDSQVTMMFWYRQQPGQSLTLIATANQGSEATYESGFVIDKFPISRPNLTFSTLTVSNMSPEDSSIYLCSVEGGKGQTQYFGPGTRLLVL.

This clonotype appeared many times. The chain carries TRBV6-6 and TRBJ1-5; tentative D call: TRBD1 (5 bases). Per germline, CDR1 MNHNY and CDR2 SVGAGI (reference sequence). The CDR3 has 15 residues. The V end was cut by 6 bases, the J end by 0 bases, with 12 bases between. This CDR3 is CASSGAGDSNQPQHF. In DNA form, the CDR3 reads TGTGCCAGCAGCGGGGCGGGGGATAGCAATCAGCCCCAGCATTTT.